The 12 T cell receptor beta chains below were found in one sample sequenced in a study of human T cells and chemical hapten exposure. TCRdb independently ran MiXCR on the RACE reads; one entry per CDR3 protein. The sample holds roughly 50,000 distinct CDR3 sequences, roughly 9% seen once. The time point was: pre-sensitization, week 0. Treatment meaning: therapeutic diphenylcyclopropenone sensitization with weekly scalp DPC. The starting material, unfractionated whole blood, was used for total RNA extraction. Material: whole blood, obtained in connection with sensitization to the hapten diphenylcyclopropenone (DPC). Receptors were obtained from a woman aged 25 to 45 with alopecia areata. Some clones in this sample may be carry-over from other donors' samples.

The chain's CDR3 is CASSFWPDRGLTEAFF. CDR3 nucleotides: TGTGCCAGCAGCTTTTGGCCGGACAGGGGGCTCACTGAAGCTTTCTTT. V and J are TRBV11-1 and TRBJ1-1, with TRBD1 matching over 11 bases. The length of the CDR3 is 16 residues. With 3 bases clipped from V and 4 bases from J, the junction kept 7 bases outside the gene matches. In germline, CDR1 is SGHAT, CDR2 FQDESV (reference sequence).

This clonotype was seen many times. The rearrangement uses TRBV11-1 and TRBJ1-1; 7 nucleotides match TRBD1. This CDR3 region has 16 residues. The junction had 10 bases not matched to a gene; V was cut back by 5 bases and J by 1 base. Germline assignment: CDR1 SGHAT and CDR2 FQDESV (reference sequence). The CDR3 spells CASSMFGTATNTEAFF. Written as DNA, the CDR3 is TGTGCCAGCAGCATGTTCGGGACAGCGACGAACACTGAAGCTTTCTTT.

The chain carries TRBV6-2 or TRBV6-3 and TRBJ2-2, with unresolved D. Trimming cost V 5 bases and J 6 bases, with 7 bases left between them. In germline, CDR1 is MNHEY, CDR2 SVGEGT. The CDR3 is 12 residues long. CDR3 DNA sequence: TGTGCCAGCAGTAGACTCGCCGGGGAGCTGTTTTTT. It codes for CASSRLAGELFF.

There are many counts of this clonotype. The J gene is TRBJ1-1, the V gene TRBV29-1; D gene uncertain. The CDR3 has 11 amino acids. Germline assignment: CDR1 SQVTM and CDR2 ANQGSEA. V lost 6 bases to trimming and J lost 0 bases, with 5 bases between them. CDR3 bases: TGCAGCGTGGAGATGAACACTGAAGCTTTCTTT. Translated: CSVEMNTEAFF.

The chain has TRBV9 and TRBJ2-3; 7 nucleotides align to TRBD1. Germline-derived CDR1 and CDR2 are SGDLS and YYNGEE. Losses at the gene ends were 4 bases for V and 3 bases for J; bases not matched to a gene: 20. This CDR3 contains 19 residues. The CDR3 loop reads CASSNNPRTGPTSTDTQYF. The CDR3 bases are TGTGCCAGCAGCAACAATCCCCGGACAGGACCCACGTCGACAGATACGCAGTATTTT.

A few counts support this clonotype. The chain joins TRBV20-1 to TRBJ2-3; 12 nucleotides agree with TRBD2. J gave up 5 bases and V 5 bases, and 11 bases lay outside the gene matches. This CDR3 is 16 amino acids long. The germline CDR1 and CDR2 sequences are DFQATT and SNEGSKA (reference sequence). As DNA, the CDR3 is TGCAGTGCTCACCTTACTAGCGGGGGGCGGGGAGATACGCAGTATTTT. Its protein product is CSAHLTSGGRGDTQYF.

This clonotype has more than one count but fewer than ten. J is TRBJ2-4 and V is TRBV4-2, with D maybe TRBD1 (6 bases). Germline V lookup: CDR1 LGHNA, CDR2 YNFKEQ. The CDR3 consists of 12 residues. Trimming cost V 4 bases and J 8 bases, with 9 bases left between them. The CDR3 DNA is TGTGCCAGCAGCCGGAGACAGGACATTCAGTACTTC. As protein: CASSRRQDIQYF.

A few counts support this clonotype. The chain uses TRBV24-1 and TRBJ1-6; 7 positions agree with TRBD1. The CDR3 is 19 residues long. Germline loops: CDR1 KGHDR, CDR2 SFDVKD. The J segment lost 10 bases and the V segment lost 5 bases, leaving 22 bases of the junction unmatched. In nucleotides, the CDR3 is TGTGCCACCAGTGGGGCGGGACAGCCCCTTTTTATCTTGAGATCACCCCTCCACTTT. Translation: CATSGAGQPLFILRSPLHF.

A remark on this clonotype: The junction does not match germline at one end; this may be a read error. The rearrangement links TRBV29-1 to TRBJ1-2; 10 bases fit TRBD1. This CDR3 comprises 14 residues. Germline V lookup: CDR1 SQVTM, CDR2 ANQGSEA. This CDR3 is CSVGGDRGGRGYNF. CDR3 sequence (DNA): TGCAGCGTTGGAGGGGACAGGGGAGGTCGTGGCTACAACTTC.

The gene calls are TRBV28 and TRBJ2-4; 11 bases agree with TRBD2. Trimming took 7 bases from V and 0 from J; bases not matched to a gene: 14. Per the germline V gene, CDR1 is MDHEN and CDR2 is SYDVKM. This CDR3 has 19 residues. The CDR3 region has the DNA TGTGCCAGCACCCCCGGCGGTAGCGGGGGGGGACTAGCCAAAAACATTCAGTACTTC. Translated, it gives CASTPGGSGGGLAKNIQYF.

This clonotype was seen more than once but under ten times. This chain joins TRBV5-5 and TRBJ1-4; D call uncertain. CDR1 and CDR2 (germline): SGHKS, YYEKEE (reference sequence). Trimming stripped 4 bases from V and 0 bases from J, with 13 bases between. CDR3 length: 16 amino acids. CDR3 in DNA: TGTGCCAGCAGCCCCGTCGGCCAAGCAACTAATGAAAAACTGTTTTTT. This codes for CASSPVGQATNEKLFF.

This rearrangement joins TRBV5-5 to TRBJ2-5; D could derive from TRBD1 or TRBD2 (6 bases each). Germline V gives CDR1 SGHKS, CDR2 YYEKEE (reference sequence). The CDR3 sequence is 16 residues long. Trimming shortened V by 4 bases and J by 4 bases, and 20 bases separated the two germline ends. Here the CDR3 DNA reads TGTGCCAGCAGCACAGGGTCGAGAGGGGGGCGAGAGACCCAGTACTTC. Protein product: CASSTGSRGGRETQYF. Full variable domain (outside the CDR3, taken from reference TRBV5-5 and TRBJ2-5): DAGVTQSPTHLIKTRGQQVTLRCSPISGHKSVSWYQQVLGQGPQFIFQYYEKEERGRGNFPDRFSARQFPNYSSELNVNALLLGDSALYLCASSTGSRGGRETQYFGPGTRLLVL.